This TCR beta chain came from a study of cytomegalovirus exposure and HLA in healthy donors. Broader study findings: Most CMV-associated TCR beta chains were later found to appear HLA-restricted. TCR sequences were mostly rare, though some public TCRs occurred in many donors. Later on, an analysis tied around 17,000 TCR beta sequences to HLA alleles at 0.05 false discovery rate. Sequencing depth roughly uniform across donors was assumed in presence/absence analyses.

A note on this clone: The antigen is not known.

This PCR relied on a set of 60 Vbeta primers and 13 Jbeta primers. TCRdb's table, derived via immunoSEQ multiplex PCR, lists solely in-frame clones and lacks some. The table records about 120,000 clones, 63% of them present only once. Sequences were obtained from PBMCs. The sequence was collected from a man aged 40-55 years in good health and CMV-seropositive.

The CDR3 is CAGDRVFSGRQFF. For the CDR3, the DNA is TGTGCCGGGGACAGGGTGTTTAGCGGACGACAGTTCTTC. The V and J genes are TRBV30 and TRBJ2-1, with 9 positions matching TRBD1. CDR1 GTSNPN and CDR2 SVGIG come from the germline V gene (reference sequence). CDR3 length: 13 amino acids. Trimming removed 8 bases from V and 13 bases from J; junction bases left unmatched: 15.